These T cell receptor beta chains were read from a single sample in a study of tumor-infiltrating lymphocytes in oesophageal squamous cell carcinoma. TCRdb redid the calling of the PCR reads with MiXCR, one entry per CDR3 protein. The table includes about 20,000 distinct CDR3 sequences, less than 50% detected once. Sequencing was done on a sample of esophageal tumor tissue. The receptors here all came from a male donor with esophageal squamous cell carcinoma. CDR3s include the opening cysteine and the closing phenylalanine or tryptophan. D genes are given only for firm matches. Size is stated for part of the rows, as once, few or many counts, or as a class when the clone is expanded.

D: .
size: .
V: TRBV10-1
J: TRBJ2-7
DNA: TGCGCCAGCAGTGAGTCCCCTGTTAGCGAGCAGTACTTC
CDR3: CASSESPVSEQYF

D: TRBD1
size: medium-sized
V: TRBV28
J: TRBJ2-7
DNA: TGTGCCAGCAGTCCATACCCGGGACAGGGTGTCGAGCAGTACTTC
CDR3: CASSPYPGQGVEQYF

D: .
size: .
V: TRBV7-6
J: TRBJ2-2
DNA: TGTGCCAGCAGCCCCCGGGCGAACACCGGGGAGCTGTTTTTT
CDR3: CASSPRANTGELFF

D: .
size: .
V: TRBV7-2
J: TRBJ2-1
DNA: TGTGCCAGCAGCTTAAATTTTGTGACTAGGGCCTACAATGAGCAGTTCTTC
CDR3: CASSLNFVTRAYNEQFF

D: TRBD1
size: many
V: TRBV6-4
J: TRBJ2-3
DNA: TGTGCCAGAAGCGGGACAGGGTTCGTAGATACGCAGTATTTT
CDR3: CARSGTGFVDTQYF

D: .
size: medium-sized
V: TRBV7-4
J: TRBJ2-2
DNA: TGTGCCAGCAGCTTAAGGACCCTAGCGAAAGCCTCCGGGGAGCTGTTTTTT
CDR3: CASSLRTLAKASGELFF

D: .
size: .
V: TRBV7-8
J: TRBJ2-7
DNA: TGTGCCAGCAGCTTAGCTTTTTCAGTAGTGGACGAGCAGTACTTC
CDR3: CASSLAFSVVDEQYF

D: .
size: few
V: TRBV24-1
J: TRBJ2-1
DNA: TGTGCCACCAGTACGGGAACAGGGTCCTACAATGAGCAGTTCTTC
CDR3: CATSTGTGSYNEQFF

D: .
size: .
V: TRBV5-4
J: TRBJ1-2
DNA: TGTGCCAGCAGCTTGTTAGGGAACACGAGACAGAGGGGGTATGGCTACACCTTC
CDR3: CASSLLGNTRQRGYGYTF

D: .
size: many
V: TRBV7-3
J: TRBJ2-2
DNA: TGTGCCAGCAGCCCCCAAATGACCGGGGAGCTGTTTTTT
CDR3: CASSPQMTGELFF

D: .
size: .
V: TRBV7-9
J: TRBJ1-4
DNA: TGTGCCAGCAGCTTAGCGCATGGCAGGAGGGAAAAACTGTTTTTT
CDR3: CASSLAHGRREKLFF

D: .
size: many
V: TRBV5-4
J: TRBJ2-7
DNA: TGTGCCAGCAGCCACGGGGCGGTGACCTACGAGCAGTACTTC
CDR3: CASSHGAVTYEQYF

D: .
size: medium-sized
V: TRBV7-6
J: TRBJ2-1
DNA: TGTGCCAGCAGCTTACCGTACAATGAGCAGTTCTTC
CDR3: CASSLPYNEQFF

D: TRBD2
size: many
V: TRBV6-1
J: TRBJ2-7
DNA: TGTGCCAGCAGTCCCAGGACTAGCGGGGGCTACGAGCAGTACTTC
CDR3: CASSPRTSGGYEQYF

D: TRBD2
size: .
V: TRBV6-1
J: TRBJ2-1
DNA: TGTGCCAGCAGTGAAACGGGGGGATCCTACAATGAGCAGTTCTTC
CDR3: CASSETGGSYNEQFF

D: TRBD2
size: .
V: TRBV7-3
J: TRBJ2-1
DNA: TGTGCCAGCAGCCCAGAGGCTAGCGGGGGGTACAATGAGCAGTTCTTC
CDR3: CASSPEASGGYNEQFF

D: .
size: .
V: TRBV28
J: TRBJ2-1
DNA: TGTGCCAGCAGTACTAGGGGGAATTGGGAGACCCAGTTCTTC
CDR3: CASSTRGNWETQFF

D: .
size: many
V: TRBV27
J: TRBJ1-1
DNA: TGTGCCAGCAGTCCCTTGACAGAAAGAGGGACTGAAGCTTTCTTT
CDR3: CASSPLTERGTEAFF

D: .
size: .
V: TRBV25-1
J: TRBJ2-5
DNA: TGTGCCAGCAGTGACCCACTAGCAGCCCACCAAGAGACCCAGTACTTC
CDR3: CASSDPLAAHQETQYF

D: .
size: .
V: TRBV7-3
J: TRBJ2-7
DNA: TGTGCCAGCAGCTCAGCGAACACAGGAGAGCAGTACTTC
CDR3: CASSSANTGEQYF

D: TRBD2
size: .
V: TRBV2
J: TRBJ2-7
DNA: TGTGCCAGCAGCTTGGCGGGAGCTCGAAACGAGCAGTACTTC
CDR3: CASSLAGARNEQYF

D: TRBD1
size: many
V: TRBV6-1
J: TRBJ2-1
DNA: TGTGCCAGCAGGCCGGGACAGGGCCCTTACAATGAGCAGTTCTTC
CDR3: CASRPGQGPYNEQFF

D: TRBD1
size: many
V: TRBV6-1
J: TRBJ2-7
DNA: TGTGCCAGCAGATGGGACAGGGCCGCCTACGAGCAGTACTTC
CDR3: CASRWDRAAYEQYF

D: .
size: few
V: TRBV5-5
J: TRBJ1-2
DNA: TGTGCCAGCAGCTTGGGCTGGGCGGCGGACTATGGCTACACCTTC
CDR3: CASSLGWAADYGYTF

D: .
size: .
V: TRBV12-3/TRBV12-4
J: TRBJ2-1
DNA: TGTGCCAGCAGGCGGACTCTTAACTCCTACAATGAGCAGTTCTTC
CDR3: CASRRTLNSYNEQFF

D: TRBD2
size: many
V: TRBV27
J: TRBJ2-3
DNA: TGTGCCAGTGGGCTAGCGGGGATGAATACGCAGTATTTT
CDR3: CASGLAGMNTQYF

D: .
size: few
V: TRBV7-6
J: TRBJ2-1
DNA: TGTGCCAGCAGCTTAGCGGGCCGGGAGATGAATGAGCAGTTCTTC
CDR3: CASSLAGREMNEQFF

D: TRBD1
size: .
V: TRBV7-6
J: TRBJ2-3
DNA: TGTGCCAGCAGCCAGGGACAGCGCACAGATACGCAGTATTTT
CDR3: CASSQGQRTDTQYF

D: TRBD1
size: .
V: TRBV5-1
J: TRBJ2-1
DNA: TGCGCCAGCAGCCACGACAGGGGCGACAATGAGCAGTTCTTC
CDR3: CASSHDRGDNEQFF

D: TRBD2
size: many
V: TRBV4-2
J: TRBJ2-7
DNA: TGTGCCAGCAGCCAAGATGTTGCGGGAGGGGTCTACGAGCAGTACTTC
CDR3: CASSQDVAGGVYEQYF

D: .
size: .
V: TRBV7-4
J: TRBJ2-7
DNA: TGTGCCAGCAGCTTAAATGCTCAGGCCCTTTCTTATGGGTACTACGAGCAGTACTTC
CDR3: CASSLNAQALSYGYYEQYF

D: .
size: .
V: TRBV2
J: TRBJ2-3
DNA: TGTGCCAGCAGTGAAAGTATCAGGGGTATCACAGATACGCAGTATTTT
CDR3: CASSESIRGITDTQYF

D: .
size: .
V: TRBV7-2
J: TRBJ2-7
DNA: TGTGCCAGCAGCCCGCTTTATAACGAGCAGTACTTC
CDR3: CASSPLYNEQYF

D: TRBD1
size: .
V: TRBV19
J: TRBJ2-3
DNA: TGTGCCAGTAGTGGGGGGACAGGGAGCACAGATACGCAGTATTTT
CDR3: CASSGGTGSTDTQYF

D: .
size: once
V: TRBV6-4
J: TRBJ2-3
DNA: TGTGCCAGCAGTGGAACCATCGTGGATACGCAGTATTTT
CDR3: CASSGTIVDTQYF

D: TRBD2
size: few
V: TRBV7-6
J: TRBJ2-1
DNA: TGTGCCAGCAGCAAATGGACTAGCGGGACTACCTACAATGAGCAGTTCTTC
CDR3: CASSKWTSGTTYNEQFF

D: TRBD1
size: many
V: TRBV27
J: TRBJ2-7
DNA: TGTGCCAGCAGGTGGACAGGGGGCTACGAGCAGTACTTC
CDR3: CASRWTGGYEQYF